This TCR beta chain was profiled in a study of T-cell reconstitution after alpha-beta-depleted transplantation in children. Unique molecular identifiers were used to barcode this TCRbeta library. Each CDR3 protein gets one entry after TCRdb re-called the PCR reads with MiXCR. The sample includes some 290,000 distinct CDR3 sequences, 9.5% to 10% seen only once; the top ten take 10%. With 3 bases clipped from V and 5 bases from J, the junction kept 6 bases outside the gene matches. The CDR3 extends over 15 amino acids. CDR1 and CDR2 (germline): KGHSH, LQKENI. The J gene is TRBJ1-1, the V gene TRBV18, with TRBD1 matching 10 bases. The specimen was PBMCs from the stem cell graft donor, collected from the stem cell graft. This sequence originates from a human donor who donated a stem cell graft to a child with SCID. For the CDR3, the DNA is TGTGCCAGCTCACCTAGGGGGACAGGGGTAACTGAAGCTTTCTTT. This codes for CASSPRGTGVTEAFF.